What follows describes a single T cell receptor (beta chain). Its antigen remains unidentified. These data originate in a study of cytomegalovirus exposure and HLA in healthy donors. Notes on the study in general: There was a cluster of highly shared sequence variants that was likely a sequencing artifact. TCR beta V- and J-gene trimming was later associated with a missense DCLRE1C variant.

With 60 Vbeta and 13 Jbeta primers, the PCR was carried out. This table comes from immunoSEQ multiplex PCR, and its TCRdb copy is limited to in-frame clones, with some not included. The repertoire has 110,000 to 150,000 clones, approximately 70% of them found once; the top ten carry 13% to 15%. What was sequenced was PBMCs. This clonotype originated in a human donor in good health.

The CDR3 reads CASSVEVRGPWDTEAFF. CDR3 DNA sequence: TGTGCCAGCAGCGTAGAGGTCAGGGGGCCGTGGGACACTGAAGCTTTCTTT. The J gene is TRBJ1-1, the V gene TRBV9; 8 bases align to TRBD1. The CDR3 loop spans 17 amino acids. J gave up 3 bases and V 0 bases, and 10 bases lay outside the gene matches. CDR1 is SGDLS, CDR2 YYNGEE, per germline.